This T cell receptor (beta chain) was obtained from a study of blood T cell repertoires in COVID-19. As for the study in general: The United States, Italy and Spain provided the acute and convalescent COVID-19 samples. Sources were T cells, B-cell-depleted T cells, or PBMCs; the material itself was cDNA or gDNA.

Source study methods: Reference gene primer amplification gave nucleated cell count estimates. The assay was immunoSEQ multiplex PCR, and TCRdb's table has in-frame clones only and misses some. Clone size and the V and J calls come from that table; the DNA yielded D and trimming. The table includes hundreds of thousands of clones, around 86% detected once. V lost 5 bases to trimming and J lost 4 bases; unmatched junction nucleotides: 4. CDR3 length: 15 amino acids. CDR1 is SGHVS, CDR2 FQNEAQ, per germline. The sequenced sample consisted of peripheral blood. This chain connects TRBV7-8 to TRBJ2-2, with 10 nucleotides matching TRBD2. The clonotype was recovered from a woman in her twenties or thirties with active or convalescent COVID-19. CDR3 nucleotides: TGTGCCAGCAGCCAAGCGGGAGGGGCCACCGGGGAGCTGTTTTTT. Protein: CASSQAGGATGELFF.